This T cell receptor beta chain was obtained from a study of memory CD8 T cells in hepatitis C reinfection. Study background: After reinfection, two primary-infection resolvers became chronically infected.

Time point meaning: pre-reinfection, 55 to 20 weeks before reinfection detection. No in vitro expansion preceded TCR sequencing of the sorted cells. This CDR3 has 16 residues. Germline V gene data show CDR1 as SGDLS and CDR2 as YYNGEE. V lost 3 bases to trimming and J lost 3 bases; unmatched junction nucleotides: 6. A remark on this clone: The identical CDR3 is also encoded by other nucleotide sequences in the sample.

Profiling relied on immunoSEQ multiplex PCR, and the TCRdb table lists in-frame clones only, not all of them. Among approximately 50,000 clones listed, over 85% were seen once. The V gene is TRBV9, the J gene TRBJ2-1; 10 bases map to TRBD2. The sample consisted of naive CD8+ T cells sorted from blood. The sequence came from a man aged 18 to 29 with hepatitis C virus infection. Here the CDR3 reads CASSESWTSGYNEQFF. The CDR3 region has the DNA TGTGCCAGCAGCGAAAGCTGGACTAGCGGCTACAATGAGCAGTTCTTC.